This paragraph reports one T cell receptor beta chain. Its antigen is not known. The table came from immunoSEQ multiplex PCR; TCRdb's copy has only in-frame clones and leaves some out. The top ten hold around 3.8% of the sample, which has fewer than 200,000 clones, roughly nine tenths seen once. The germline gives CDR1 SGHRS, CDR2 YFSETQ. V dropped 4 bases and J dropped 3; count of bases not matched to a gene: 6. CDR3 length equals 15 residues. The sample comes from a study of cytomegalovirus exposure and HLA in healthy donors. Study at large: In a later analysis, it was reported that the approximately 120 validation repertoires had been produced on the same platform as the roughly 650 repertoires belonging to the first cohort.

Broader study findings: It was found in a later analysis that first-cohort TCR clusters tended to co-occur in the 100 to 150 validation repertoires. Researchers catalogued roughly 150 TCR beta chains as cytomegalovirus-associated.

Specimen: PBMCs. The chain employs TRBV5-1 and TRBJ1-2; TRBD1 aligns across 10 bases. This clonotype was obtained from a man between 18 and 29 years old in good health and CMV-seropositive. DNA for the CDR3: TGCGCCAGCAGCACCGGGACAGGGGACCACTATGGCTACACCTTC. Its translation: CASSTGTGDHYGYTF.